This entry lists 23 T cell receptor beta chains sequenced from one sample in a study of blood T cells in healthy people across ages. Sample-barcoded 5' priming and a J-beta primer mix drove a second PCR of roughly 7 to 11 cycles. TCRdb reprocessed the 5' RACE reads with MiXCR, giving one entry per CDR3 protein. The profile covers some 1.4 million distinct CDR3 sequences, with around 42% appearing a single time and 7.9% taken by the ten largest. Source material: blood. The receptors originated from a woman younger than 30 in good health.

The chain links TRBV5-6 to TRBJ1-1; 9 bases agree with TRBD1. The V gene's germline CDR1 is SGHDT and CDR2 YYEEEE. The CDR3 runs to 16 residues. The junction had 4 bases not matched to a gene; V was cut back by 0 bases and J by 1 base. CDR3: CASSLGTGESNTEAFF. In DNA, the CDR3 is TGTGCCAGCAGCTTGGGGACAGGGGAGTCGAACACTGAAGCTTTCTTT.

This sequence joins TRBV28 and TRBJ1-6; D not resolved. The V gene's germline CDR1 is MDHEN and CDR2 SYDVKM. V was cut by 4 bases and J by 14 bases, with 9 bases left in between. The CDR3 covers 11 residues. CDR3 region: CASSSEGTLHF. CDR3 nucleotides: TGTGCCAGCAGTTCCGAAGGAACCCTCCACTTT.

This clonotype was counted between two and nine times. This chain uses TRBV12-3 or TRBV12-4 with TRBJ2-1; no reliable D call. The ends were cut back, 7 bases at V and 3 bases at J, with 16 bases in the middle. The CDR3 loop spans 15 amino acids. CDR3 residues: CASNNGWSIYNEQFF. Written as DNA, the CDR3 is TGTGCCAGCAATAACGGTTGGTCTATCTACAATGAGCAGTTCTTC.

J is TRBJ2-1 and V is TRBV2, with 8 bases identical to TRBD2. This CDR3 has 14 residues. The germline CDR1 and CDR2 sequences are SNHLY and FYNNEI. V gave up 5 bases and J gave up 7 bases; unmatched junction bases: 7. CDR3 residues: CASSSREGRNEQFF. CDR3 sequence (DNA): TGTGCCAGCAGTAGTCGGGAGGGCCGAAATGAGCAGTTCTTC.

The DNA for the CDR3 is TGCAGCGTTGTAGAAAGGGGCGTGGGGGAGACCCAGTACTTC. It translates to CSVVERGVGETQYF. The chain combines TRBV29-1 with TRBJ2-5; D may be TRBD1 (5 bases). With 4 bases removed from V and 5 bases from J, the gap between germline ends came to 17 bases. The length of the CDR3 is 14 residues. CDR1 and CDR2 (germline): SQVTM, ANQGSEA.

This clonotype occurred many times. V gene TRBV7-9 combines with J gene TRBJ2-3, with D perhaps TRBD1 (6 bases). The germline gives CDR1 SEHNR, CDR2 FQNEAQ (reference sequence). There are 15 residues in the CDR3. V was trimmed by 5 bases and J by 5 bases, leaving 17 bases between them. In nucleotides, the CDR3 is TGTGCCAGCAGCCCTGGGGACAACCGGGGAGATACGCAGTATTTT. Translated: CASSPGDNRGDTQYF.

The rearrangement uses TRBV29-1 and TRBJ1-2; D remains unclear. CDR1 SQVTM and CDR2 ANQGSEA come from the germline V gene. V shed 2 bases and J shed 8 bases, with 15 bases lying between them. This CDR3 has 13 residues. The CDR3 sequence is CSVELSEKGGYTF. The CDR3 bases are TGCAGCGTTGAATTGTCAGAGAAAGGGGGCTACACCTTC.

V usage is TRBV6-1 and J usage is TRBJ1-2, with D unresolved. Germline lookup yields CDR1 MNHNS and CDR2 SASEGT. This CDR3 is 16 amino acids long. V was shortened by 1 base and J by 3 bases, with 15 bases between the two germline ends. CDR3 region: CASSEEYGDFDYGYTF. The CDR3 DNA is TGTGCCAGCAGTGAAGAGTACGGGGATTTCGACTATGGCTACACCTTC.

The CDR3 region has the DNA TGCAGTGCTAATAACAGGGGGCTGGTGAGAACTGAAGCTTTCTTT. Translating it yields CSANNRGLVRTEAFF. The chain employs TRBV20-1 and TRBJ1-1; the match to TRBD1 covers 9 bases. CDR3 size: 15 residues. Germline CDR1 is DFQATT and CDR2 is SNEGSKA (reference sequence). With 4 bases clipped from V and 5 bases from J, the junction kept 11 bases outside the gene matches.

This clonotype was counted only a few times. The chain links TRBV20-1 to TRBJ2-1; TRBD2 agrees at 15 bases. Per germline, CDR1 DFQATT and CDR2 SNEGSKA (reference sequence). CDR3 length equals 17 residues. V lost 1 base to trimming and J lost 7 bases; unmatched junction nucleotides: 8. As DNA, the CDR3 is TGCAGTGCTAGAGTTTCGCGGACTAGCGGGAGGGAGAATGAGCAGTTCTTC. Residues: CSARVSRTSGRENEQFF.

This clonotype was seen only a few times. The V call is TRBV10-3, the J call TRBJ2-3, with D perhaps TRBD1 (6 bases). The CDR3 runs 16 residues. Trimming removed 0 bases from V and 4 bases from J, with 14 bases in between. The germline V gene encodes CDR1 ENHRY and CDR2 SYGVKD. The CDR3 reads CAISESEGGRSDTQYF. Written as DNA, the CDR3 is TGTGCCATCAGTGAGTCCGAAGGGGGACGGTCAGATACGCAGTATTTT.

The chain links TRBV13 to TRBJ2-2, with 10 nucleotides matching TRBD2. This CDR3 comprises 17 residues. In germline, CDR1 is PRHDT, CDR2 FYEKMQ (reference sequence). After removal of 4 bases from V and 1 base from J, the junction contained 6 bases not matched to a gene. The CDR3 sequence is CASSSTGLAVNTGELFF. CDR3 in DNA: TGTGCCAGCAGCTCAACCGGACTAGCGGTGAACACCGGGGAGCTGTTTTTT.

The V call is TRBV29-1, the J call TRBJ2-7; 8 positions agree with TRBD1. CDR3 length equals 15 residues. Germline values: CDR1 SQVTM, CDR2 ANQGSEA. V lost 5 bases, J lost 3 bases, and 12 bases stayed unmatched. The CDR3 loop is CSVNSAGTGIYEQYF. In nucleotides, the CDR3 is TGCAGCGTTAACTCCGCCGGGACAGGAATCTACGAGCAGTACTTC.

This clonotype was counted a few times. The chain links TRBV7-7 to TRBJ2-1; the match to TRBD1 covers 7 bases. After removal of 1 base from V and 6 bases from J, the junction contained 6 bases not matched to a gene. Germline V gene lookup returns CDR1 SSHAT and CDR2 FNYEAQ (reference sequence). The CDR3 has 15 residues. The CDR3, as DNA: TGTGCCAGCAGCTTAGGACAGGGTCATGCCAATGAGCAGTTCTTC. As protein: CASSLGQGHANEQFF.

CDR3 loop: CASSLKDKATNEKLFF. The DNA for the CDR3 is TGTGCCAGCAGTCTCAAAGACAAGGCAACTAATGAAAAACTGTTTTTT. The J gene is TRBJ1-4, the V gene TRBV28; D uncertain. Germline loops: CDR1 MDHEN, CDR2 SYDVKM. V was shortened by 5 bases and J by 0 bases, with 13 bases between the two germline ends. The CDR3 is 16 amino acids.

The rearrangement links TRBV11-2 to TRBJ2-3, with D possibly matching TRBD1 (5 bases). The V gene's germline CDR1 is SGHAT and CDR2 FQNNGV. Between the trimmed V and J ends, which lost 8 bases and 4 bases, there was a span of 16 bases. The CDR3 runs to 14 residues. DNA of the CDR3: TGTGCCAGCGGGGCTGGGTCCTCCCCAGATACGCAGTATTTT. Protein: CASGAGSSPDTQYF.

This sequence joins TRBV7-6 and TRBJ2-1; 10 nucleotides match TRBD2. Looked up from germline, CDR1 is SGHVS and CDR2 is FNYEAQ. Trimming cost V 4 bases and J 4 bases; bases outside gene matches: 10. This CDR3 is built from 17 residues. CDR3 in DNA: TGTGCCAGCAGCTCAAAGCGGCTAGCGGGGGTATACAATGAGCAGTTCTTC. This gives the protein CASSSKRLAGVYNEQFF. The full variable domain, rest sourced from reference TRBV7-6 and TRBJ2-1, is GAGVSQSPRYKVTKRGQDVALRCDPISGHVSLYWYRQALGQGPEFLTYFNYEAQQDKSGLPNDRFSAERPEGSISTLTIQRTEQRDSAMYRCASSSKRLAGVYNEQFFGPGTRLTVL.

This clonotype was found a few times. The rearrangement links TRBV11-2 to TRBJ1-2, with unresolved D. The CDR3 spans 14 residues. Trimming shortened V by 4 bases and J by 4 bases, and 13 bases separated the two germline ends. Germline assignment: CDR1 SGHAT and CDR2 FQNNGV. The CDR3 sequence: CASSSKLSLYGYTF. DNA for the CDR3: TGTGCCAGCAGCTCGAAACTAAGTCTCTATGGCTACACCTTC.

The rearrangement uses TRBV29-1 and TRBJ2-3; TRBD2 might be the D (6 bases). The CDR3 has 15 residues. V lost 4 bases to trimming and J lost 2 bases, with 16 bases between them. Germline V gives CDR1 SQVTM, CDR2 ANQGSEA. The CDR3 loop reads CSVVLRGKTTDTQYF. CDR3 DNA: TGCAGCGTTGTTCTCCGGGGGAAAACCACAGATACGCAGTATTTT.

This clonotype was detected a few times. The chain recombines TRBV4-1 with TRBJ1-2; possibly TRBD1 for D (5 bases). Germline-derived CDR1 and CDR2 are MGHRA and YSYEKL. The CDR3 is 17 amino acids. V lost 0 bases, J lost 5 bases, and 19 bases lay in between. The CDR3 protein is CASSQDRGGGTVYGYTF. Here the CDR3 DNA reads TGCGCCAGCAGCCAAGATAGGGGCGGAGGAACCGTGTATGGCTACACCTTC.

The chain recombines TRBV5-1 with TRBJ2-2; no clear D gene. Trimming shortened V by 0 bases and J by 4 bases, and 13 bases separated the two germline ends. In germline, CDR1 is SGHRS, CDR2 YFSETQ. The CDR3 totals 16 residues. CDR3 DNA sequence: TGCGCCAGCAGCTTGGTTGCCACGGCCGTCACCGGGGAGCTGTTTTTT. It encodes CASSLVATAVTGELFF.

J is TRBJ1-4 and V is TRBV15; the D is unclear. Trimming left V 5 bases short and J 5 bases short, with 18 bases between. This CDR3 is 16 amino acids long. Germline V gives CDR1 LNHNV, CDR2 YYDKDF (reference sequence). The CDR3 spells CATSDGGTGINEKLFF. The DNA for the CDR3 is TGTGCCACCAGCGACGGAGGAACGGGGATCAATGAAAAACTGTTTTTT.

The rearrangement uses TRBV9 and TRBJ1-2; 7 positions match TRBD1. The germline V gene encodes CDR1 SGDLS and CDR2 YYNGEE. J lost 4 bases, V lost 5 bases, and 8 bases had no gene match. The CDR3 loop spans 14 amino acids. This chain's CDR3 is CASREDREGYGYTF. The CDR3 DNA is TGTGCCAGCAGGGAAGACAGGGAGGGCTATGGCTACACCTTC.